The 26 T cell receptor beta chains given below trace back to one sample, sequenced in a study of cytomegalovirus exposure and HLA in healthy donors. 13 Jbeta primers and 60 Vbeta primers were used for the PCR. Assay used: immunoSEQ multiplex PCR; TCRdb lists only in-frame clones, some missing. The sample carries approximately 190,000 clones, approximately 79% recorded once. What was sequenced was PBMCs. The receptors derive from a man aged 35 to 55 in good health and CMV-seropositive.

V and J are TRBV5-6 and TRBJ2-3, with D perhaps TRBD1 (5 bases). The V end lost 5 bases, the J end lost 4 bases, and 11 bases lay between the germline ends. Germline CDR1 reads SGHDT; CDR2 reads YYEEEE. This CDR3 is built from 13 residues. The DNA of the CDR3 is TGTGCCAGCAGATCCCTAGGGGCAGATACGCAGTATTTT. It yields the protein CASRSLGADTQYF.

V gene TRBV9 combines with J gene TRBJ1-1, with 7 bases fitting TRBD1. The V gene end was trimmed by 0 bases and the J gene end by 4 bases; junction bases not matched to a gene: 3. Germline V lookup: CDR1 SGDLS, CDR2 YYNGEE. The CDR3 contains 14 residues. This CDR3 reads CASSVDAGGTEAFF. CDR3 bases: TGTGCCAGCAGCGTAGATGCAGGGGGCACTGAAGCTTTCTTT.

This CDR3 reads CASNAGTAYYNEQFF. DNA for the CDR3: TGTGCCAGCAACGCCGGGACAGCTTACTACAATGAGCAGTTCTTC. The chain has TRBV28 and TRBJ2-1; TRBD1 matches 7 bases. Germline-derived CDR1 and CDR2 are MDHEN and SYDVKM. V dropped 7 bases and J dropped 3; count of bases not matched to a gene: 9. The CDR3 totals 15 residues.

The CDR3 region is CASTTGNYGYTF. Written as DNA, the CDR3 is TGTGCCAGCACTACAGGAAACTATGGCTACACCTTC. This rearrangement joins TRBV21-1 to TRBJ1-2; TRBD1 reflects the table's D call only, with no check against the DNA. TRBV21-1 is labeled a pseudogene. The length of the CDR3 is 12 residues.

This chain connects TRBV25-1 to TRBJ1-2, with D possibly TRBD1 on 5 matching bases. The germline CDR1 and CDR2 sequences are MGHDK and SYGVNS. V lost 1 base and J 2 bases, leaving 11 bases between the germline ends. The CDR3 covers 15 residues. The CDR3 sequence: CASSELRQRNYGYTF. Written as DNA, the CDR3 is TGTGCCAGCAGTGAATTGAGACAGAGAAACTATGGCTACACCTTC.

This rearrangement joins TRBV4-2 to TRBJ2-1; TRBD2 is a possible D gene (5 bases). This CDR3 has 16 amino acids. With 0 bases removed from V and 0 bases from J, the gap between germline ends came to 9 bases. The germline CDR1 and CDR2 sequences are LGHNA and YNFKEQ. CDR3 sequence: CASSQEGRGSYNEQFF. In nucleotides, the CDR3 is TGTGCCAGCAGCCAAGAAGGGAGAGGCTCCTACAATGAGCAGTTCTTC.

This clone occurred a few times. This chain joins TRBV18 and TRBJ2-2; TRBD1 aligns across 7 bases. This CDR3 is built from 15 residues. The germline V gene has CDR1 KGHSH and CDR2 LQKENI. V was clipped by 4 bases and J by 5 bases; unmatched bases: 7. CDR3 protein: CASSLRQGGTGELFF. The DNA of the CDR3 is TGTGCCAGCTCACTCCGACAGGGTGGAACCGGGGAGCTGTTTTTT.

The table lists this clone with a few counts. The rearrangement joins TRBV5-1 to TRBJ1-1; 11 nucleotides match TRBD1. The CDR3 runs to 15 residues. With 4 bases clipped from V and 2 bases from J, the junction kept 4 bases outside the gene matches. Germline CDR1 SGHRS, CDR2 YFSETQ. This chain's CDR3 is CASSPGTGGNTEAFF. The CDR3 coding sequence is TGCGCCAGCAGCCCAGGGACAGGGGGTAACACTGAAGCTTTCTTT.

CDR3 amino acids: CASSQQYRDRGLAFF. CDR3 nucleotide sequence: TGCGCCAGCAGCCAGCAGTACCGGGACAGGGGGCTAGCTTTCTTT. The genes are TRBV4-1 and TRBJ1-1; 12 bases align to TRBD1. J gave up 10 bases and V 3 bases, and 9 bases lay outside the gene matches. CDR1 is MGHRA and CDR2 is YSYEKL in the germline V gene. The CDR3 is 15 residues long.

The chain couples TRBV5-1 to TRBJ2-7, with a weak D call TRBD1 (6 bases). The CDR3 is made up of 14 amino acids. The ends were cut back, 0 bases at V and 3 bases at J, with 10 bases in the middle. In germline, CDR1 is SGHRS, CDR2 YFSETQ. CDR3 loop: CASSLAGDLYEQYF. The DNA of the CDR3 is TGCGCCAGCAGCTTGGCAGGGGACCTCTACGAGCAGTACTTC.

This clone was counted only a few times. J is TRBJ2-3 and V is TRBV28; unclear D gene. The CDR3 contains 16 residues. CDR1 and CDR2 from the germline V gene are MDHEN and SYDVKM. Trimming shortened V by 5 bases and J by 4 bases, and 19 bases separated the two germline ends. CDR3 DNA: TGTGCCAGCAGTCTGCGGAATGGCGGATTTGCAGATACGCAGTATTTT. Its translation: CASSLRNGGFADTQYF.

This chain links TRBV6-1 with TRBJ1-1; tentative D call: TRBD1 (6 bases). CDR3 length equals 17 residues. The V and J ends lost 3 bases and 0 bases respectively, with 17 bases between them. Germline loops: CDR1 MNHNS, CDR2 SASEGT. CDR3 bases: TGTGCCAGCAGTGAGATACCAGGGGCTGGGATGAACACTGAAGCTTTCTTT. Translation gives CASSEIPGAGMNTEAFF.

V and J are TRBV29-1 and TRBJ2-2; D is unclear. Germline V gene sequence: CDR1 SQVTM, CDR2 ANQGSEA. There are 12 residues in the CDR3. The ends were cut back, 6 bases at V and 2 bases at J, with 7 bases in the middle. Here the CDR3 reads CSVGENTGELFF. For the CDR3, the DNA is TGCAGCGTCGGAGAAAACACCGGGGAGCTGTTTTTT.

The J gene is TRBJ2-1, the V gene TRBV6-4; 10 nucleotides line up with TRBD2. CDR1 and CDR2 (germline): MRHNA, SNTAGT. CDR3 size: 15 residues. Trimming removed 2 bases from V and 9 bases from J; junction bases left unmatched: 7. The CDR3 coding sequence is TGTGCCAGCAGTGACAGTAGCGGGGGGCTGCGTGAGCAGTTCTTC. It is translated as CASSDSSGGLREQFF.

The J gene is TRBJ1-2, the V gene TRBV4-3; tentatively, D is TRBD1 (6 bases). V lost 3 bases and J lost 5, with 16 bases in between. Germline V CDR1 and CDR2: LGHNA, YSLEER. The CDR3 is 15 amino acids. CDR3 sequence reads: CASSHRDNDFYGYTF. CDR3 coding DNA: TGCGCCAGCAGCCACCGGGACAACGACTTTTATGGCTACACCTTC.

The chain has TRBV5-1 and TRBJ2-7, with D possibly TRBD1 on 6 matching bases. From germline, CDR1 is SGHRS and CDR2 YFSETQ. This CDR3 is 15 amino acids long. The V end was cut by 7 bases, the J end by 3 bases, with 20 bases between. For the CDR3, the DNA is TGCGCCAGCGGAGGCACACAGGGTGGGATCTACGAGCAGTACTTC. This translates into CASGGTQGGIYEQYF. Looking up the rest from reference TRBV5-1 and TRBJ2-7 gives the full variable domain: KAGVTQTPRYLIKTRGQQVTLSCSPISGHRSVSWYQQTPGQGLQFLFEYFSETQRNKGNFPGRFSGRQFSNSRSEMNVSTLELGDSALYLCASGGTQGGIYEQYFGPGTRLTVT.

This chain links TRBV28 with TRBJ1-1; 9 nucleotides match TRBD1. Per germline, CDR1 MDHEN and CDR2 SYDVKM. There are 12 residues in the CDR3. V shed 6 bases, J shed 10 bases, and the junction held 6 bases outside the gene matches. The CDR3 is CASSSQGAGAFF. CDR3 in DNA: TGTGCCAGCAGCTCACAGGGGGCGGGAGCTTTCTTT.

V and J are TRBV28 and TRBJ1-1, with D perhaps TRBD1 (5 bases). CDR1 is MDHEN and CDR2 is SYDVKM in the germline V gene. The CDR3 contains 14 residues. V lost 2 bases and J 1 base, leaving 8 bases between the germline ends. DNA of the CDR3: TGTGCCAGCAGTTTAATAGGGGCGAACACTGAAGCTTTCTTT. Its translation is CASSLIGANTEAFF.

The chain recombines TRBV29-1 with TRBJ1-2; D is undetermined. The CDR3 extends over 10 amino acids. Germline CDR1 is SQVTM and CDR2 is ANQGSEA. Trimming took off 7 bases at V and 6 bases at J, with 9 bases between the two ends. Here the CDR3 DNA reads TGCAGCGCGGAGATAAATGGCTACACCTTC. It encodes CSAEINGYTF.

This clone showed up just once. The V call is TRBV6-6, the J call TRBJ2-7; tentative D call: TRBD2 (5 bases). The CDR3 has 12 amino acids. Germline V CDR1 and CDR2: MNHNY, SVGAGI (reference sequence). V lost 8 bases and J lost 6, with 14 bases in between. In DNA form, the CDR3 reads TGTGCCAGCGCGGCTAGCCGAGCCGAGCAGTACTTC. It encodes CASAASRAEQYF.

This clone has more than one count but fewer than ten. The chain employs TRBV18 and TRBJ2-7, with 7 bases that match TRBD1. The CDR3 is 14 residues long. Germline V gene sequence: CDR1 KGHSH, CDR2 LQKENI. V lost 3 bases to trimming and J lost 3 bases; unmatched junction nucleotides: 5. CDR3 DNA sequence: TGTGCCAGCTCACCGCGACAGGGATTCTACGAGCAGTACTTC. Translating gives CASSPRQGFYEQYF.

The rearrangement links TRBV11-3 to TRBJ2-5; perhaps TRBD2 as D (7 bases). Germline loops: CDR1 SGHNT, CDR2 YENEEA. With 5 bases removed from V and 4 bases from J, the gap between germline ends came to 14 bases. There are 14 residues in the CDR3. Here the CDR3 reads CASSPYGGRETQYF. DNA for the CDR3: TGTGCCAGCAGCCCCTACGGGGGGCGAGAGACCCAGTACTTC.

CDR3 in DNA: TGTGCCTGGAGCCATCCCGACAGTTCCGGCGAGCAGTACTTC. Its protein is CAWSHPDSSGEQYF. This sequence joins TRBV30 and TRBJ2-7; tentative D call: TRBD1 (5 bases). Germline loops: CDR1 GTSNPN, CDR2 SVGIG (reference sequence). The CDR3 has 14 residues. With 3 bases removed from V and 6 bases from J, the gap between germline ends came to 18 bases. Drawing the rest from reference TRBV30 and TRBJ2-7, the complete variable domain is SQTIHQWPATLVQPVGSPLSLECTVEGTSNPNLYWYRQAAGRGLQLLFYSVGIGQISSEVPQNLSASRPQDRQFILSSKKLLLSDSGFYLCAWSHPDSSGEQYFGPGTRLTVT.

This chain connects TRBV11-2 to TRBJ1-4; no firm D call. Germline values: CDR1 SGHAT, CDR2 FQNNGV. V shed 0 bases and J shed 8 bases, with 22 bases lying between them. This CDR3 region has 18 residues. The CDR3 spells CASSLDQALGGGNEKLFF. CDR3 coding DNA: TGTGCCAGCAGCTTAGATCAGGCCCTGGGAGGAGGGAACGAAAAACTGTTTTTT.

The chain has TRBV28 and TRBJ1-2, with D perhaps matching TRBD1 (6 bases). Trimming stripped 4 bases from V and 3 bases from J, with 9 bases between. This CDR3 is 13 amino acids long. The germline V gene has CDR1 MDHEN and CDR2 SYDVKM. The CDR3 region is CASSSRQDYGYTF. CDR3 in DNA: TGTGCCAGCAGTTCCCGACAGGACTATGGCTACACCTTC.

The chain recombines TRBV6-6 with TRBJ1-6, with D uncertain. This CDR3 has 13 amino acids. The germline gives CDR1 MNHNY, CDR2 SVGAGI (reference sequence). V lost 4 bases to trimming and J lost 10 bases, with 11 bases between them. In DNA, the CDR3 is TGTGCCAGCAGTTCCCAGGAGGGCTCACCCCTCCACTTT. Its translation: CASSSQEGSPLHF.